This T cell receptor (beta chain) originates from a study of OX40 agonist ivuxolimab in advanced cancers. Study as a whole: Patients were treated with intravenous ivuxolimab, dosed at 0.01 to 10 mg/kg and infused every 2 weeks. Partial responses were seen in three patients, one with hepatocellular carcinoma and two with cutaneous melanoma.

The CDR3 extends over 12 amino acids. Per the germline V gene, CDR1 is GTSNPN and CDR2 is SVGIG (reference sequence). The ends were cut back, 5 bases at V and 0 bases at J, with 8 bases in the middle. Some clones are missing from TCRdb's copy, which holds only in-frame ones; the method was immunoSEQ multiplex PCR. The sample holds about 55,000 clones, around 89% seen once. With autoimmune disease history or systemic immunosuppression, patients were excluded. The source was CD4+ or CD8+ T cells sorted from blood, collected in a trial of the OX40 agonist ivuxolimab. The clonotype comes from an adult with an advanced solid tumor such as melanoma, head and neck, liver or kidney cancer. This chain uses TRBV30 with TRBJ2-7; tentatively, D is TRBD1 (6 bases). CDR3 sequence (DNA): TGTGCCTGGCAGGGGAGCTCCTACGAGCAGTACTTC. Translated, it gives CAWQGSSYEQYF.